This TCR beta chain was sequenced for a study of OX40 agonist ivuxolimab in advanced cancers. Across the study: Patients in the trial were receiving intravenous ivuxolimab every 2 weeks, at doses of 0.01 to 10 mg/kg.

There are a few counts of this clone. Its antigen is not identified. Sequencing used immunoSEQ multiplex PCR; TCRdb keeps in-frame clones, though not all of them. The table has around 60,000 clones, 85% to 90% seen once. Trimming took 3 bases from V and 5 from J, leaving 4 bases between them. The V gene's germline CDR1 is KGHSH and CDR2 LQKENI. CDR3 length equals 12 residues. Whole-study results and caveats: CD4+ and CD8+ blood T cells expanded clonally by week 6 at 0.1 to 3.0 mg/kg. The mean number of expanded clones was higher in CD8+ T cells than in CD4+. The authors did not determine the antigen specificity of the expanded peripheral T cells.

The clonotype originates from an adult with an advanced solid tumor such as melanoma, head and neck, liver or kidney cancer. This specimen consisted of CD4+ or CD8+ T cells sorted from blood, obtained in a trial of the OX40 agonist ivuxolimab. The J gene is TRBJ2-2, the V gene TRBV18, with no clear D. CDR3: CASSPGTGELFF. In nucleotides, the CDR3 is TGTGCCAGCTCACCCGGGACCGGGGAGCTGTTTTTT.